What follows describes a single TCR beta chain. Its antigen is still unknown. No much larger clone is present one base from it, and per-base qualities are unavailable. The data stem from a study of shared clonotypes between healthy human individuals (dated by TCRdb to about 2020). Study-wide context: The cohort comprised a couple of women and a few men aged 18 to 49 years. For each donor, CD4 naive and CD4 memory were each run on three plates, CD8 naive on two plates, and CD8 memory on one plate. Blood TCR repertoires of about five healthy adults were deeply sequenced to estimate repertoire size and the extent of clonotype sharing between individuals. Libraries were prepared and TCR repertoires were sequenced by different laboratories using diverse techniques, in order to increase sequencing depth and limit assay-specific biases. Between about 0.94 and 8.9 billion PBMCs per donor were obtained by leukapheresis. Here is what the overall study found, with its caveats: When a handful of donors were compared, the shared fraction of clonotypes was around 5% for naive CD4, about 4% for naive CD8, more than 2% for memory CD4, and 0.3% to 0.5% for memory CD8. Larger estimated clonotype richness was generally found for naive subsets than for memory subsets. Compared with non-shared clonotypes, the clonotypes found in all four sorted-subset donors had higher generation probabilities. Sampling was restricted to blood, and TCR repertoires in tissue are likely to differ from TCR repertoires in blood. Based on pairwise subsampling, the degree of clonotype sharing among donors was expected to be affected by sequencing depth. The small number of donors limited the genetic and exposure-history diversity represented. Rarefaction of sorted-subset datasets indicated incomplete sequencing despite the large sequencing depth.

From the cysteine up to the phenylalanine, the CDR3 has a length of 13 residues. This entry keeps only the CDR3 DNA: 39 bases, framed from base 1. V is reduced by 0 bases and J by 2 bases, leaving a spacing of 5 bases between them. The germline V gene (reference sequence) gives CDR1 as MNHEY and CDR2 as SMNVEV. The donors were healthy, HIV-negative adults with no recently reported acute infections or vaccinations. Every donor was a Caucasian adult residing in Nashville, Tennessee, USA. CD8 memory samples consisted of magnetically selected CD45RO+ cells combined with CCR7-negative CD45RA+ effector memory (TemRA) cells. Blood was collected by leukapheresis, and PBMCs were isolated by Ficoll-Histopaque density gradient centrifugation and then cryopreserved in liquid nitrogen vapor phase. Analytical flow cytometry was used to check the purity and quantity of every magnetically sorted T cell population. Genomic DNA was isolated from each sorted fraction and quantified by UV absorbance on a Nanodrop 2000c.

TCR CDR3 regions were amplified from genomic DNA by multiplex PCR using the deep immunoSEQ assay. Genomic DNA extracted from each cell subset was distributed evenly over all wells of several immunoSEQ 96-well plates, and each plate served as one replicate. For sorted subsets, each replicate PCR was loaded with 200 ng genomic DNA, equivalent to approximately 33,000 T cell genomes. The purified libraries were quantified using a Qubit 3.0 fluorometer, sized with a Bioanalyzer 2100, and then quantified again using the KAPA Library Quantification kit. A separate single-read 150-cycle Illumina NextSeq 550 flow cell was used to sequence each immunoSEQ 96-well plate. In the source study's methods: Because only junctional sequences without quality scores were contained in the immunoSEQ output, filtering matching that applied to full-length reads could not be performed. Sequences were annotated with PyIR, a Python wrapper for IgBLAST v1.9, and V/J genes and CDR3 were assigned using IMGT germline references. Reads were removed for weak V/J assignments (E-value above 1e-6), missing CDR3, stop codons, out-of-frame junctions, or ambiguous translated residues. V3J clonotypes were defined as sequences sharing an identical inferred V gene, J gene, and CDR3 amino acid sequence. Percentage overlap between repertoires was computed as shared unique clonotypes divided by the size of the smaller repertoire. Repertoire richness was assessed with RTK rarefaction, the Chao1 estimator, and Recon v2.1 estimates of unobserved clonotypes. For all TCRbeta clonotypes obtained by the gDNA method from several donors, generation probabilities were computed with OLGA. In its TCRdb copy, this immuneACCESS table keeps in-frame sequences only and misses some clones. Where compared with another copy, unresolved V genes explain less than half of these, and the others have no known cause. The V and J calls and clone size were taken over from that table, and D and trimming were inferred from the DNA. The sample data list about 92,000 clones, and over 60% of these were observed just once. The top ten constitute approximately 50% of the sample.

The receptor chain draws on TRBV27 and TRBJ2-7; the D gene cannot be named for sure. This sequence was found in a man aged 30 to 39 in good health. The source material was memory CD8+ T cells sorted from blood. Read against the paper, the sample's cell subset or site label means: CD45RO+ cells pooled with CCR7-negative TemRA cells. Here is the DNA: TGTGCCAGCAGTTTATCCAGAGCCTACGAGCAGTACTTC. This encodes CASSLSRAYEQYF.